This T cell receptor beta chain was sequenced in a study of T cells after somatic rescue of genetic block. The CDR3 sequence is 15 residues long. The ends lost 5 bases at V and 0 bases at J; junction bases unmatched: 8. Germline V lookup: CDR1 SGHRS, CDR2 YFSETQ. Here immunoSEQ multiplex PCR was the method, and the copy in TCRdb shows in-frame clones only, minus some. The sample has tens of thousands of clones, around 92% seen once. The source is a man between 40 and 49 years old. This chain uses TRBV5-1 with TRBJ2-7, with TRBD1 matching 7 bases. Sequencing was carried out using peripheral blood mononuclear cells (PBMCs). CDR3: CASRVSRDSSYEQYF. The DNA of the CDR3 is TGCGCCAGCAGGGTGAGCCGGGACAGCTCCTACGAGCAGTACTTC.